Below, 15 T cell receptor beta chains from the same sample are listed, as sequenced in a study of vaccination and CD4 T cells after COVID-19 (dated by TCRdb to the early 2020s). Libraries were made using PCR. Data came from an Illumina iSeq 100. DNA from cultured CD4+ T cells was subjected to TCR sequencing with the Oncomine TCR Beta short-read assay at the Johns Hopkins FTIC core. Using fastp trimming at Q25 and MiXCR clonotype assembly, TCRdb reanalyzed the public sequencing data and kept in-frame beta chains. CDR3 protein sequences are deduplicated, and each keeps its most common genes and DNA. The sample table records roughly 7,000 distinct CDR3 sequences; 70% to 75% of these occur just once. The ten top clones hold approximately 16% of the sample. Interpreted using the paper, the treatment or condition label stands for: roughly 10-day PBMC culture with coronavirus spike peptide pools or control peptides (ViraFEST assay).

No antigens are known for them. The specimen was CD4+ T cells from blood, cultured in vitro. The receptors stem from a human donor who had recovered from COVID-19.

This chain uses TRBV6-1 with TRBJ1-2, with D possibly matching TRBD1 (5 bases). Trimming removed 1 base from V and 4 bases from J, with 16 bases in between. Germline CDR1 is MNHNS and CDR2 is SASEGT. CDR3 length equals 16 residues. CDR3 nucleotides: TGTGCCAGCAGTGAAGAGTGGGCACAGGAGAGCTATGGCTACACCTTC. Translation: CASSEEWAQESYGYTF.

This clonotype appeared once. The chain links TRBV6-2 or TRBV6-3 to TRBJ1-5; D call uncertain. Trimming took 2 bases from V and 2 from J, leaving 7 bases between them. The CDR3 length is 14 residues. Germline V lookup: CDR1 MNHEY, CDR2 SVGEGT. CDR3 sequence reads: CASSYSWGNQPQHF. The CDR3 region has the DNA TGTGCCAGCAGTTACAGCTGGGGCAATCAGCCCCAGCATTTT.

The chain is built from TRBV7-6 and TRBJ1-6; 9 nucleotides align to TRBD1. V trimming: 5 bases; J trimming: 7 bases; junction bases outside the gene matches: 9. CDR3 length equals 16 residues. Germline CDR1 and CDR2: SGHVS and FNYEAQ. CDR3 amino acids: CASSLLTQGANSPLHF. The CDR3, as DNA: TGTGCCAGCAGCCTTTTAACACAGGGGGCGAATTCACCCCTCCACTTT.

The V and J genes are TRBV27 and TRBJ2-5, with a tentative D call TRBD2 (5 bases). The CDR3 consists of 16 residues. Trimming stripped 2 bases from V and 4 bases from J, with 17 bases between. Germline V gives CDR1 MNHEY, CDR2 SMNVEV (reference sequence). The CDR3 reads CASSLMSQPGGETQYF. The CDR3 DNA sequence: TGTGCCAGCAGTTTAATGTCACAACCCGGAGGAGAGACCCAGTACTTC.

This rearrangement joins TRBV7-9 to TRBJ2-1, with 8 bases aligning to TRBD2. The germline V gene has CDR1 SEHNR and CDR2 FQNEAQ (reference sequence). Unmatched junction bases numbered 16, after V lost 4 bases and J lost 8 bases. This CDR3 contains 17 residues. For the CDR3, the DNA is TGTGCCAGCAGCTCAGACCTGGCGGGAGGATCTTCGGATGAGCAGTTCTTC. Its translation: CASSSDLAGGSSDEQFF.

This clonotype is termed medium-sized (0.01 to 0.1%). The CDR3, as DNA: TGTGCCAGCAGTTCAGGACAGGGGGCCTATGGGGCCAACGTCCTGACTTTC. Amino acid sequence: CASSSGQGAYGANVLTF. The chain uses TRBV6-2 or TRBV6-3 and TRBJ2-6; 11 bases fit TRBD1. CDR3 length equals 17 residues. Germline V CDR1 and CDR2: MNHEY, SVGEGT. After removal of 4 bases from V and 3 bases from J, the junction contained 5 bases not matched to a gene.

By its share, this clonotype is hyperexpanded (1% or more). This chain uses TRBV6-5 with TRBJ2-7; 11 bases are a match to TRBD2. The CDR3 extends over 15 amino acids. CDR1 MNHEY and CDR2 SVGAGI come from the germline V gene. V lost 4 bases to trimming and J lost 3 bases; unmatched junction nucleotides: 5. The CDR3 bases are TGTGCCAGCAGTTTGGGACTAGCGGCCTTCTACGAGCAGTACTTC. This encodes CASSLGLAAFYEQYF.

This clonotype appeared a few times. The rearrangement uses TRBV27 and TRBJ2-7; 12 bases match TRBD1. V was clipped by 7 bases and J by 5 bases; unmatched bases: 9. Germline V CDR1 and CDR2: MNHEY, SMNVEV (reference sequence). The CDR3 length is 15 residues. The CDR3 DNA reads TGTGCCAGCAACAGGGGACAGGGGGCGCCCCACGAGCAGTACTTC. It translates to CASNRGQGAPHEQYF.

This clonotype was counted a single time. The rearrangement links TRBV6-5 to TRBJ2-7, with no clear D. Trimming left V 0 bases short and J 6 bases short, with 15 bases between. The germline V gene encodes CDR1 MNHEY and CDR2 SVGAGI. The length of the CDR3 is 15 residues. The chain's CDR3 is CASSYSTFRIGEQYF. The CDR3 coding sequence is TGTGCCAGCAGTTACTCCACGTTTCGGATCGGCGAGCAGTACTTC.

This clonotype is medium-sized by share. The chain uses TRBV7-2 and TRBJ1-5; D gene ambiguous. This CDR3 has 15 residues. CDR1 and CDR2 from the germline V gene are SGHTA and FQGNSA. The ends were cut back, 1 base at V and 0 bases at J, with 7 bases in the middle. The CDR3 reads CASSLGGLSNQPQHF. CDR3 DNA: TGTGCCAGCAGCTTAGGCGGGCTTAGCAATCAGCCCCAGCATTTT.

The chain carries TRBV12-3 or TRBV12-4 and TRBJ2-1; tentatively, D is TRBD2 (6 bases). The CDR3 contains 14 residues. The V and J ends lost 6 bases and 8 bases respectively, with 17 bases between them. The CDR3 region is CASSPTSTGHEQFF. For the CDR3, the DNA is TGTGCCAGCAGCCCAACTAGCACCGGTCATGAGCAGTTCTTC.

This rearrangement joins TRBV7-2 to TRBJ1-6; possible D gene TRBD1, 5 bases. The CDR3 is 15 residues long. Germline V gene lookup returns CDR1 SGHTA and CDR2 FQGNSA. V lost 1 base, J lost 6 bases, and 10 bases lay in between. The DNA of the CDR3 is TGTGCCAGCAGCTTAGATGGGGGATCTAATTCACCCCTCCACTTT. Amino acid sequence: CASSLDGGSNSPLHF.

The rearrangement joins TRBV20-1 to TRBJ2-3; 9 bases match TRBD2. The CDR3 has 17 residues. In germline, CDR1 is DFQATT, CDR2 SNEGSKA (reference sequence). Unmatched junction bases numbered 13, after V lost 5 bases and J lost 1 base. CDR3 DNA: TGCAGTGCTCCGGGACTAGCCAGGGATAGTGGCACAGATACGCAGTATTTT. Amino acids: CSAPGLARDSGTDTQYF.

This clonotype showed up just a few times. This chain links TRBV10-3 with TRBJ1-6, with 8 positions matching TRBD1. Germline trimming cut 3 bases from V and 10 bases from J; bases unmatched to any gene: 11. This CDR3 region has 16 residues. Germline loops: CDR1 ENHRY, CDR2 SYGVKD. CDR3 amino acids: CAISDSVGRQGSPLHF. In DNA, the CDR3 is TGTGCCATCAGTGACTCCGTCGGGAGACAGGGGTCACCCCTCCACTTT.

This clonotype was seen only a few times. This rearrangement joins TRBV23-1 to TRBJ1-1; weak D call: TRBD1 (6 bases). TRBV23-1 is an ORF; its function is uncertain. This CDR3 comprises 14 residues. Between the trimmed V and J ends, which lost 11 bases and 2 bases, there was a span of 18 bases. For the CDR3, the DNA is TGCGCCTTCCAAGGGGGGAGGGTCAACACTGAAGCTTTCTTT. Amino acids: CAFQGGRVNTEAFF.